These T cell receptor beta chains were read from a single sample in a study of metastatic and nonmetastatic thyroid tumors. TCRdb reassembled clones from the PCR reads with MiXCR. The sample yields about 15,000 clones, around a quarter seen once. The sequenced sample consisted of tumor tissue. These receptors all stem from a female donor with papillary thyroid cancer or a benign thyroid nodule (not recorded which). Some clones in this sample may be carry-over from other donors' samples. Both conserved end residues are part of each CDR3. The D gene is left open where the match is weak. Clone size appears in some rows only: once, few, many, or a class for an expanded clone.

abundance | len | j_gene | d_gene | v_gene | CDR3aa | CDR3nt
few | 15 | TRBJ2-1 | - | TRBV6-1 | CASSVGGGSYNEQFF | TGTGCCAGCAGTGTAGGAGGGGGCTCCTACAATGAGCAGTTCTTC
- | 14 | TRBJ2-7 | TRBD2 | TRBV28 | CAIRPGLAFYDQYF | TGTGCCATCAGACCGGGACTAGCGTTCTACGATCAGTACTTC
many | 11 | TRBJ2-5 | - | TRBV7-2 | CASTPGETQYF | TGTGCCAGCACCCCTGGGGAGACCCAGTACTTC
- | 13 | TRBJ2-7 | - | TRBV28 | CARGAIRQYEQYF | TGTGCCAGGGGGGCGATTCGGCAGTACGAGCAGTACTTC
many | 13 | TRBJ1-2 | - | TRBV7-9 | CASSFGSTYGYTF | TGTGCCAGCAGCTTCGGCAGCACCTATGGCTACACCTTC
many | 15 | TRBJ2-1 | TRBD2 | TRBV5-1 | CASSSIAGGYNEQFF | TGCGCCAGCAGCTCCATAGCGGGGGGCTACAATGAGCAGTTCTTC
- | 13 | TRBJ2-1 | - | TRBV4-3 | CASSGSGEDEQFF | TGCGCCAGCAGTGGATCAGGGGAGGATGAGCAGTTCTTC
many | 14 | TRBJ2-7 | - | TRBV20-1 | CSATSGSGKEEQYF | TGCAGTGCTACCTCTGGCTCGGGGAAGGAAGAGCAGTACTTC
many | 15 | TRBJ1-2 | TRBD1 | TRBV7-2 | CASSLVTDRTYGYTF | TGTGCCAGCAGCTTAGTAACGGACAGGACCTATGGCTACACCTTC
- | 14 | TRBJ2-7 | - | TRBV6-1 | CASSRRDLLNEQYF | TGTGCCAGCAGCCGCCGGGATCTTCTGAACGAGCAGTACTTC
medium-sized | 18 | TRBJ2-3 | TRBD2 | TRBV4-2 | CASSQDGAGQREADTQYF | TGTGCCAGCAGCCAAGATGGAGCCGGGCAGCGGGAGGCAGATACGCAGTATTTT
medium-sized | 14 | TRBJ1-6 | TRBD1 | TRBV30 | CAWSVGGLNSPLHF | TGTGCCTGGAGTGTAGGGGGCTTGAATTCACCCCTCCACTTT
many | 14 | TRBJ2-1 | TRBD2 | TRBV28 | CASGGLDITNEQFF | TGTGCCAGCGGGGGACTAGACATTACCAATGAGCAGTTCTTC
- | 19 | TRBJ2-2 | TRBD2 | TRBV2 | CASRDRGLAGVLNTGELFF | TGTGCCAGCAGAGATCGCGGACTAGCGGGAGTCCTGAACACCGGGGAGCTGTTTTTT
medium-sized | 13 | TRBJ2-7 | - | TRBV12-3/TRBV12-4 | CASSLTRASEQYF | TGTGCCAGCAGTTTAACCAGGGCCAGCGAGCAGTACTTC
medium-sized | 11 | TRBJ2-1 | - | TRBV18 | CASSRGTEQFF | TGTGCCAGCTCACGGGGGACTGAGCAGTTCTTC
- | 14 | TRBJ2-2 | - | TRBV20-1 | CSARAEGTGGELFF | TGCAGTGCTAGAGCGGAGGGAACGGGCGGGGAGCTGTTTTTT
medium-sized | 13 | TRBJ2-7 | - | TRBV28 | CATAPGPAYEQYF | TGTGCCACCGCGCCGGGACCCGCCTACGAGCAGTACTTC
medium-sized | 14 | TRBJ1-2 | TRBD1 | TRBV2 | CASSDWGTGGGYTF | TGTGCCAGCAGTGATTGGGGGACAGGGGGCGGCTACACCTTC
many | 11 | TRBJ1-1 | - | TRBV20-1 | CSIRVVAEAFF | TGCAGTATTAGGGTGGTCGCTGAAGCTTTCTTT
- | 16 | TRBJ2-3 | - | TRBV7-3 | CASSPFPSVFTDTQYF | TGTGCCAGCAGCCCGTTTCCCAGCGTATTCACGGATACGCAGTATTTT
many | 15 | TRBJ1-4 | TRBD1 | TRBV9 | CASSAAGTGGEKLFF | TGTGCCAGCAGCGCCGCCGGGACAGGGGGAGAAAAACTGTTTTTT